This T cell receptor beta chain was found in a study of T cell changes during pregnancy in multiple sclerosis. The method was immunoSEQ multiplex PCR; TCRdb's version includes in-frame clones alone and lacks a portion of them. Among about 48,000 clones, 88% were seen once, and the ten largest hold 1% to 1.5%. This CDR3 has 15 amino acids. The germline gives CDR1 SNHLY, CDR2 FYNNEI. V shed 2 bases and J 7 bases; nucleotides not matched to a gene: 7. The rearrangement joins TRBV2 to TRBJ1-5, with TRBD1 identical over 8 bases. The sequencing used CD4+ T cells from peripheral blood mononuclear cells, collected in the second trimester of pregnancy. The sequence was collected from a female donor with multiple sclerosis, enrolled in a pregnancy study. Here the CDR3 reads CASSEQGASLQPQHF. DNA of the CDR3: TGTGCCAGCAGTGAACAGGGGGCCTCGTTGCAGCCCCAGCATTTT.